Included here is one T cell receptor (beta chain) sequence, with context. Its recognized antigen is unknown. No base-level quality is on record; no much larger clone is a single base apart. In the same sample, other DNA sequences code for this CDR3. Whole blood was collected in K2EDTA tubes by collaborating institutions according to the institutions' own protocols. For TCRbeta analysis, collaborators shipped samples in one of three forms: frozen whole blood, isolated PBMCs, or DNA extracted from either of those sample types. This entry belongs to a study of blood T cell repertoires in COVID-19 (dated by TCRdb to about 2020). Some background on the complete study: Collaborator samples came from the United States, Italy and Spain and covered acute and convalescent phases of COVID-19. The prospective study material was composed of cDNA or gDNA derived from T cells, B-cell-depleted T cells, or PBMCs. A de-identified subject ID, COVID-19 status, age in years and sex were almost always included in the sample metadata. HLA class I and class II types, where available, came from metadata supplied by the sample provider rather than from assay-based typing. Subjects who had been exposed to COVID-19, were actively infected with it, or had recovered from it provided the deeply sampled blood TCRbeta repertoires that made up the dataset. Samples came from the ongoing ImmuneRACE study (first 160 participants) plus 1,254 subjects from 6 global collaborators. The repertoires were made available in a free public database intended to serve as a resource for research on the immune response to SARS-CoV-2. The paper as a whole reports these results and caveats: The amount of clinical and demographic metadata varied by source and participant and was provided uncurated.

The immunoSEQ Assay, a bias-controlled multiplex PCR, was used to amplify TCRbeta CDR3 regions from genomic DNA. The study's processing was this. Within the assay, amplification of reference gene primers was used to estimate how many nucleated cells each sample contained. To quantify the absolute abundance of each unique TCRbeta CDR3 rearrangement, sequence reads were collapsed and filtered. Productive Simpson clonality was computed per sample as the square root of Simpson's diversity index over productive rearrangements. This is the immuneACCESS table as TCRdb keeps it, with only in-frame sequences that have V and J called. A part of the clones is gone; compared with another copy, unresolved V genes explain less than half, and the rest is unexplained. For V, J and clone size, that table is used; D and trimming come from the DNA. The sample data list around 120,000 clones, and about four fifths of these were observed just once. The top ten clones comprise around 9.8% of the sample.

Spanning cysteine to phenylalanine, the CDR3 consists of 16 amino acids. Only the CDR3 portion is preserved as DNA: 48 bases, with reading frame beginning at the first base. The trim is 1 base for V and 0 bases for J, with a gap of 10 bases between the germline ends. Taken from the germline V gene, the CDR1 and CDR2 loops are SGHDN and FVKESK. Sequencing input: peripheral blood. This chain is built from TRBV14 and TRBJ1-3, and possibly TRBD1, on 6 matching bases. The sequence was collected from a middle-aged man with active or convalescent COVID-19. The nucleotide sequence is given as TGTGCCAGCAGCCAAGTCGGGGGGCTCTCTGGAAACACCATATATTTT. The encoded protein is CASSQVGGLSGNTIYF.